This TCR beta chain was sequenced for a study of cytomegalovirus exposure and HLA in healthy donors. V shed 4 bases and J shed 10 bases, with 18 bases lying between them. The CDR3 contains 14 residues. Germline V gene lookup returns CDR1 SGHRS and CDR2 YFSETQ. 60 Vbeta and 13 Jbeta primers were used in PCR. Sequencing used immunoSEQ multiplex PCR; TCRdb keeps in-frame clones, though not all of them. The sample shows under 200,000 clones, roughly 80% of them seen only once. The source of this sequence is a man in his forties or fifties in good health and CMV-seropositive. Sequencing input: PBMCs. The chain carries TRBV5-1 and TRBJ2-1, with a possible D match to TRBD2 (6 bases). The CDR3: CASSVLRGGNEQFF. The CDR3 DNA reads as TGCGCCAGCAGCGTACTTAGGGGAGGTAACGAGCAGTTCTTC.